This passage covers 19 T cell receptor beta chains from one sample sequenced in a study of cytomegalovirus exposure and HLA in healthy donors. The method was immunoSEQ multiplex PCR; TCRdb's version includes in-frame clones alone and lacks a portion of them. The table records about 150,000 clones, around 83% of them present only once. Sequenced input: PBMCs. These receptors were taken from a human donor in good health.

J is TRBJ1-1 and V is TRBV19, with TRBD1 identical over 7 bases. CDR3 length: 14 residues. Unmatched junction bases numbered 6, after V lost 6 bases and J lost 2 bases. Germline-derived CDR1 and CDR2 are LNHDA and SQIVND (reference sequence). CDR3 in amino acids: CASRDRSRNTEAFF. The CDR3 DNA sequence: TGTGCCAGTAGGGACAGGAGTCGAAACACTGAAGCTTTCTTT.

The chain has TRBV30 and TRBJ2-2, with TRBD2 as a possible D gene (5 bases). V shed 3 bases and J shed 1 base, with 12 bases lying between them. This CDR3 has 15 residues. Germline assignment: CDR1 GTSNPN and CDR2 SVGIG (reference sequence). CDR3 nucleotide sequence: TGTGCCTGGAGCCGGGGAGTCTGGAACACCGGGGAGCTGTTTTTT. Translating it yields CAWSRGVWNTGELFF.

The chain carries TRBV6-6 and TRBJ1-1; D unclear. The CDR3 contains 14 residues. CDR1 and CDR2 (germline): MNHNY, SVGAGI (reference sequence). Deletions cut 5 bases from V and 10 bases from J, with 20 bases between. CDR3 amino acids: CASSGREKELVAFF. CDR3 in DNA: TGTGCCAGCAGTGGGAGGGAAAAAGAGTTGGTAGCTTTCTTT.

This chain joins TRBV19 and TRBJ1-1, with D maybe TRBD1 (6 bases). From germline, CDR1 is LNHDA and CDR2 SQIVND (reference sequence). The CDR3 loop spans 14 amino acids. The germline V and J ends were trimmed by 6 bases and 1 base, with 12 bases remaining between them. CDR3 bases: TGTGCCAGTAGGACCGACAGGTGGAACACTGAAGCTTTCTTT. Translated: CASRTDRWNTEAFF.

This chain links TRBV7-9 with TRBJ1-4; 8 nucleotides line up with TRBD1. V trimming: 2 bases; J trimming: 8 bases; junction bases outside the gene matches: 7. CDR3 length equals 15 residues. CDR1 is SEHNR, CDR2 FQNEAQ, per germline (reference sequence). This CDR3 reads CASSLLTGAEEKLFF. CDR3 bases: TGTGCCAGCAGCTTATTGACAGGGGCGGAGGAAAAACTGTTTTTT.

The chain uses TRBV7-2 and TRBJ2-3; the match to TRBD1 covers 8 bases. The CDR3 totals 17 residues. The V gene's germline CDR1 is SGHTA and CDR2 FQGNSA. V dropped 5 bases and J dropped 0; count of bases not matched to a gene: 10. The CDR3 coding sequence is TGTGCCAGCAGCCCTCAGGGGGCCAAACCTAGCACAGATACGCAGTATTTT. Residues: CASSPQGAKPSTDTQYF.

This chain uses TRBV5-1 with TRBJ2-1; no clear D. Germline values: CDR1 SGHRS, CDR2 YFSETQ. CDR3 length equals 13 residues. CDR3 loop: CATRSVSYNEQFF. The CDR3, as DNA: TGCGCAACCCGGTCGGTGTCCTACAATGAGCAGTTCTTC. Combining the CDR3 with reference TRBV5-1 and TRBJ2-1 gives the whole variable domain KAGVTQTPRYLIKTRGQQVTLSCSPISGHRSVSWYQQTPGQGLQFLFEYFSETQRNKGNFPGRFSGRQFSNSRSEMNVSTLELGDSALYLCATRSVSYNEQFFGPGTRLTVL.

The V and J genes are TRBV20-1 and TRBJ2-7; possibly TRBD1 for D (6 bases). The CDR3 totals 11 residues. The V end lost 7 bases, the J end lost 5 bases, and 12 bases lay between the germline ends. CDR1 and CDR2 from the germline V gene are DFQATT and SNEGSKA (reference sequence). The CDR3 DNA follows: TGCAGTGGGGGAGAGGGGGACGAGCAGTACTTC. This sequence encodes CSGGEGDEQYF.

This chain uses TRBV7-6 with TRBJ2-3, with 7 bases aligning to TRBD1. CDR1 SGHVS and CDR2 FNYEAQ come from the germline V gene. CDR3 size: 16 residues. Trimming cost V 5 bases and J 1 base; bases outside gene matches: 9. CDR3 sequence: CASSLFRGKGTDTQYF. CDR3 nucleotides: TGTGCCAGCAGCCTGTTCAGGGGGAAGGGCACAGATACGCAGTATTTT. The full variable domain, with the rest looked up from reference TRBV7-6 and TRBJ2-3, is GAGVSQSPRYKVTKRGQDVALRCDPISGHVSLYWYRQALGQGPEFLTYFNYEAQQDKSGLPNDRFSAERPEGSISTLTIQRTEQRDSAMYRCASSLFRGKGTDTQYFGPGTRLTVL.

This clone was recorded only once. The chain has TRBV7-9 and TRBJ1-4; D is possibly TRBD1 (5 bases). Trimming pared 5 bases from V and 9 bases from J, leaving 13 bases between. The V gene's germline CDR1 is SEHNR and CDR2 FQNEAQ (reference sequence). This CDR3 contains 13 residues. The CDR3, as DNA: TGTGCCAGCAGCCCCCTGGGGCCTCAAAAACTGTTTTTT. Translated: CASSPLGPQKLFF.

The chain carries TRBV5-5 and TRBJ2-1; 9 positions match TRBD2. Germline-derived CDR1 and CDR2 are SGHKS and YYEKEE (reference sequence). V dropped 4 bases and J dropped 4; count of bases not matched to a gene: 6. The CDR3 extends over 15 amino acids. The CDR3 bases are TGTGCCAGCAGCCTTGTAGCGGGGGAGTACAATGAGCAGTTCTTC. Translated, it gives CASSLVAGEYNEQFF.

CDR3 region: CASSYLGAEQYF. CDR3 DNA sequence: TGTGCCAGCAGTTACCTTGGGGCCGAGCAGTACTTC. The V and J genes are TRBV6-6 and TRBJ2-7; possibly TRBD1 for D (5 bases). The V end was cut by 2 bases, the J end by 6 bases, with 8 bases between. In germline, CDR1 is MNHNY, CDR2 SVGAGI (reference sequence). CDR3 length: 12 residues.

This clone was seen a handful of times. V gene TRBV19 combines with J gene TRBJ2-7; D is unresolved. Germline CDR1 reads LNHDA; CDR2 reads SQIVND (reference sequence). V lost 6 bases, J lost 2 bases, and 5 bases lay in between. This CDR3 comprises 11 residues. The CDR3 DNA reads as TGTGCCAGTAGGAACACCTACGAGCAGTACTTC. This translates into CASRNTYEQYF.

The V call is TRBV5-1, the J call TRBJ2-1; the D gene is possibly TRBD2 (6 bases). CDR1 and CDR2 from the germline V gene are SGHRS and YFSETQ. Trimming stripped 2 bases from V and 3 bases from J, with 12 bases between. This CDR3 spans 15 amino acids. This CDR3 reads CASSFLGLNYNEQFF. The DNA of the CDR3 is TGCGCCAGCAGCTTCTTGGGACTGAACTACAATGAGCAGTTCTTC.

The chain carries TRBV5-1 and TRBJ1-2; 10 nucleotides match TRBD1. J was trimmed by 4 bases and V by 4 bases; bases with no gene match: 10. This CDR3 region has 16 residues. CDR1 is SGHRS and CDR2 is YFSETQ in the germline V gene. Written as DNA, the CDR3 is TGCGCCAGCAGCACCTCGGGACAGGGGAGGAGCTATGGCTACACCTTC. Translating gives CASSTSGQGRSYGYTF.

The chain employs TRBV5-1 and TRBJ1-1; D is possibly TRBD1 (6 bases). Deletions cut 4 bases from V and 1 base from J, with 17 bases between. Germline CDR1 SGHRS, CDR2 YFSETQ. The CDR3 has 16 residues. The CDR3, as DNA: TGCGCCAGCAGCCCGCCTGGTGCGGGGGCGAACACTGAAGCTTTCTTT. Protein product: CASSPPGAGANTEAFF.

The rearrangement links TRBV5-1 to TRBJ2-3; no firm D call. The CDR3 consists of 14 residues. The germline V gene has CDR1 SGHRS and CDR2 YFSETQ. V was pared by 3 bases and J by 2 bases, with 10 bases between. The CDR3 DNA follows: TGCGCCAGCAGCTCCGGAGTTTCCACAGATACGCAGTATTTT. This translates into CASSSGVSTDTQYF.

The chain links TRBV19 to TRBJ1-5, with 10 bases matching TRBD1. The junction had 8 bases not matched to a gene; V was cut back by 7 bases and J by 2 bases. The CDR3 extends over 16 amino acids. CDR1 is LNHDA, CDR2 SQIVND, per germline (reference sequence). The CDR3 nucleotides read TGTGCCAGTACCCCCCGACAGGGGGCTGGCAATCAGCCCCAGCATTTT. Protein product: CASTPRQGAGNQPQHF.

The rearrangement links TRBV13 to TRBJ2-6; unclear D gene. Germline CDR1 reads PRHDT; CDR2 reads FYEKMQ (reference sequence). V lost 5 bases and J 1 base, leaving 6 bases between the germline ends. The CDR3 extends over 14 amino acids. The CDR3 sequence is CASSPVSGANVLTF. CDR3 DNA sequence: TGTGCCAGCAGCCCAGTGTCTGGGGCCAACGTCCTGACTTTC.